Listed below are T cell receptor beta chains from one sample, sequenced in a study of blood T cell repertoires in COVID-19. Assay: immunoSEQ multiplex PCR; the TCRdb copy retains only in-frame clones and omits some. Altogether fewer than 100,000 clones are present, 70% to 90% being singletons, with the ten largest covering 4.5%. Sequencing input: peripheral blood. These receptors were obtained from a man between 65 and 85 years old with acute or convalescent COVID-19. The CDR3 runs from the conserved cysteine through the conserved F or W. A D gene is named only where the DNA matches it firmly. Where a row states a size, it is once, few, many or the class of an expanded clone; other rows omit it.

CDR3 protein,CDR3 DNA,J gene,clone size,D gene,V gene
CASRLAGRPNEQFF,TGTGCCAGTAGATTAGCGGGGCGACCCAATGAGCAGTTCTTC,TRBJ2-1,NA,TRBD2,TRBV19
CASSLEAVGGGFNSPLHF,TGTGCCAGCAGCTTAGAGGCGGTCGGGGGTGGTTTCAATTCACCCCTCCACTTT,TRBJ1-6,NA,NA,TRBV7-8
CASDQVSGGVQPQHF,TGTGCCAGCGACCAGGTGTCAGGGGGTGTTCAGCCCCAGCATTTT,TRBJ1-5,NA,TRBD1,TRBV19
CASSLAAGENTEAFF,TGCGCCAGCAGCTTGGCGGCAGGTGAGAACACTGAAGCTTTCTTT,TRBJ1-1,NA,NA,TRBV5-1
CASTGQGRTEAFF,TGTGCCAGCACCGGACAGGGTCGCACTGAAGCTTTCTTT,TRBJ1-1,NA,TRBD1,TRBV6-6
CSVVVTGFMNTEAFF,TGCAGCGTGGTAGTGACAGGCTTCATGAACACTGAAGCTTTCTTT,TRBJ1-1,few,NA,TRBV29-1
CSVGDRAKGKLFF,TGCAGCGTTGGGGACAGGGCCAAAGGAAAACTGTTTTTT,TRBJ1-4,NA,TRBD1,TRBV29-1
CASSWDRGSYGYTF,TGTGCCAGCAGTTGGGACAGGGGTAGCTATGGCTACACCTTC,TRBJ1-2,NA,TRBD1,TRBV6-5
CASSWDRNSPLHF,TGCGCCAGCAGCTGGGACAGAAATTCACCCCTCCACTTT,TRBJ1-6,NA,TRBD1,TRBV4-1
CASSPEAEGGKLFF,TGTGCCAGCAGCCCCGAAGCAGAAGGAGGAAAACTGTTTTTT,TRBJ1-4,NA,NA,TRBV7-8
CASSLGVGQNQPQHF,TGTGCCAGCAGCTTAGGAGTCGGACAGAATCAGCCCCAGCATTTT,TRBJ1-5,NA,NA,TRBV7-9
CAISTGHLNTEAFF,TGTGCCATCAGCACGGGACACTTGAACACTGAAGCTTTCTTT,TRBJ1-1,NA,NA,TRBV10-3
CSVPGGGAGYTF,TGCAGCGTTCCCGGGGGAGGCGCCGGCTACACCTTC,TRBJ1-2,few,NA,TRBV29-1
CSASQTGRIRNTEAFF,TGCAGTGCTAGTCAGACAGGGCGGATAAGGAACACTGAAGCTTTCTTT,TRBJ1-1,NA,TRBD1,TRBV20-1
CASSSDSRNYGYTF,TGTGCCAGCAGTTCGGACAGTCGGAACTATGGCTACACCTTC,TRBJ1-2,once,NA,TRBV6-5
CASSTLQGLNTEAFF,TGTGCCAGCAGCACCCTACAGGGTTTGAACACTGAAGCTTTCTTT,TRBJ1-1,NA,NA,TRBV7-9
CASSIVGSDTQYF,TGTGCCAGTAGTATAGTCGGGTCAGATACGCAGTATTTT,TRBJ2-3,NA,NA,TRBV19
CASSLYRDEQYF,TGTGCCAGCAGTTTATATCGGGACGAGCAGTACTTC,TRBJ2-7,NA,NA,TRBV28
CASSLTGEPGNTIYF,TGCGCCAGCAGCCTTACCGGGGAGCCTGGAAACACCATATATTTT,TRBJ1-3,NA,NA,TRBV4-1
CASRLAGPQDTQYF,TGTGCCAGCAGACTAGCGGGCCCGCAGGATACGCAGTATTTT,TRBJ2-3,NA,TRBD2,TRBV6-5
CASSIDWGGSYNEQFF,TGTGCCAGTAGTATAGACTGGGGAGGGTCCTACAATGAGCAGTTCTTC,TRBJ2-1,NA,TRBD2,TRBV19
CASSESSGGTYNEQFF,TGTGCCAGCAGTGAATCTAGCGGGGGAACCTACAATGAGCAGTTCTTC,TRBJ2-1,NA,TRBD2,TRBV2
CASSEKLAGAPGTGELFF,TGTGCCAGCAGTGAAAAATTAGCGGGGGCCCCGGGTACCGGGGAGCTGTTTTTT,TRBJ2-2,NA,TRBD2,TRBV2
CASSQEAGALQAQYF,TGTGCCAGCAGCCAAGAGGCGGGGGCGCTACAGGCCCAGTACTTC,TRBJ2-5,once,NA,TRBV3-1/TRBV3-2
CASSDSRQRTGALLGTGELFF,TGTGCCAGCAGTGACTCGAGGCAAAGGACAGGAGCCTTGTTGGGCACCGGGGAGCTGTTTTTT,TRBJ2-2,NA,TRBD1,TRBV6-4
CASCDTGTEAFF,TGCGCCAGCTGCGATACGGGGACTGAAGCTTTCTTT,TRBJ1-1,NA,NA,TRBV5-1
CASSQGWSGGYNEQFF,TGTGCCAGCAGCCAAGGTTGGAGCGGGGGTTACAATGAGCAGTTCTTC,TRBJ2-1,NA,TRBD2,TRBV3-1/TRBV3-2
CASTVGGTGANYGYTF,TGTGCCAGCACCGTTGGTGGGACAGGGGCTAACTATGGCTACACCTTC,TRBJ1-2,NA,TRBD1,TRBV9
CSVVTSGKSTDTQYF,TGCAGCGTTGTGACTAGCGGGAAAAGCACAGATACGCAGTATTTT,TRBJ2-3,NA,TRBD2,TRBV29-1
CASSPTLGQTYGYTF,TGTGCCAGCAGCCCGACCCTCGGACAGACTTATGGCTACACCTTC,TRBJ1-2,NA,NA,TRBV11-2
CASSATSESGELFF,TGTGCCAGCAGCGCGACTAGCGAGAGCGGGGAGCTGTTTTTT,TRBJ2-2,few,TRBD2,TRBV6-5
CASSWDRDQPQHF,TGTGCCAGCAGTTGGGACAGAGATCAGCCCCAGCATTTT,TRBJ1-5,NA,TRBD1,TRBV6-5
CASRLLAPDTQYF,TGTGCCAGCAGACTGCTAGCTCCCGATACGCAGTATTTT,TRBJ2-3,NA,NA,TRBV2
CASSERTEHQETQYF,TGTGCCAGCAGTGAGCGGACAGAGCACCAAGAGACCCAGTACTTC,TRBJ2-5,once,NA,TRBV6-1
CASSPFSAGGTDTQYF,TGTGCCAGCAGCCCCTTCTCGGCGGGGGGCACAGATACGCAGTATTTT,TRBJ2-3,NA,TRBD2,TRBV7-8
CASSLSTRGRETQYF,TGTGCCAGCAGCTTAAGCACTAGAGGGCGTGAGACCCAGTACTTC,TRBJ2-5,NA,NA,TRBV5-4
CASSQSPWTTDLTAQYF,TGTGCCAGCAGCCAATCCCCCTGGACTACTGATTTGACGGCCCAGTACTTC,TRBJ2-5,once,NA,TRBV3-1/TRBV3-2
CASSATRDNQPQHF,TGTGCCAGCAGTGCCACGAGGGACAATCAGCCCCAGCATTTT,TRBJ1-5,NA,NA,TRBV6-6
CASSLRPRGTGELFF,TGTGCTAGCAGCTTAAGGCCTCGGGGTACCGGGGAGCTGTTTTTT,TRBJ2-2,once,NA,TRBV7-7
CASSQDPRGGEEKLFF,TGCGCCAGCAGCCAAGATCCTCGAGGGGGCGAGGAAAAACTGTTTTTT,TRBJ1-4,once,TRBD1,TRBV4-1
CASSAGQGFYGYTF,TGTGCCAGCAGCGCGGGACAGGGGTTCTATGGCTACACCTTC,TRBJ1-2,NA,TRBD1,TRBV7-9
CASSSYRGGNTEAFF,TGTGCCAGCAGCAGTTACAGGGGAGGGAACACTGAAGCTTTCTTT,TRBJ1-1,NA,TRBD1,TRBV7-8
CASSPTVTGELFF,TGTGCCAGCAGCCCAACGGTCACCGGGGAGCTGTTTTTT,TRBJ2-2,NA,NA,TRBV5-6
CASSQGSGSYNEQFF,TGTGCCAGCAGCCAAGGAAGCGGTTCCTACAATGAGCAGTTCTTC,TRBJ2-1,NA,NA,TRBV3-1/TRBV3-2
CASSVGLAGGPLGNEQFF,TGTGCCAGCAGCGTAGGACTGGCGGGGGGGCCGCTCGGCAATGAGCAGTTCTTC,TRBJ2-1,NA,TRBD2,TRBV9
CASSKTGGGEPQHF,TGTGCCAGCAGCAAAACCGGGGGGGGCGAGCCCCAGCATTTT,TRBJ1-5,NA,NA,TRBV7-9
CASSSGGLDTQYF,TGTGCCAGCAGTTCAGGGGGTCTAGATACGCAGTATTTT,TRBJ2-3,NA,TRBD1,TRBV11-3
CASTPGYYGYTF,TGTGCCAGCACTCCGGGGTACTATGGCTACACCTTC,TRBJ1-2,NA,NA,TRBV6-5
CASSFPGTKAYEQYF,TGTGCCAGCAGTTTTCCTGGGACTAAAGCCTACGAGCAGTACTTC,TRBJ2-7,NA,TRBD2,TRBV28
CASSKITGPSLAYEQYF,TGTGCCAGCAGTAAAATTACAGGGCCTTCCCTAGCCTACGAGCAGTACTTC,TRBJ2-7,NA,NA,TRBV28
CASSPGGDGYTF,TGTGCCAGCAGCCCAGGGGGCGATGGCTACACCTTC,TRBJ1-2,NA,TRBD1,TRBV3-1/TRBV3-2
CASSIGVEPQHF,TGTGCCAGTAGTATAGGCGTTGAGCCCCAGCATTTT,TRBJ1-5,NA,NA,TRBV19
CASSKGAVQETQYF,TGTGCCAGCAGCAAGGGGGCAGTTCAAGAGACCCAGTACTTC,TRBJ2-5,NA,TRBD1,TRBV7-9
CAIRGSSGNTIYF,TGTGCCATCCGAGGCAGCTCTGGAAACACCATATATTTT,TRBJ1-3,NA,NA,TRBV10-3